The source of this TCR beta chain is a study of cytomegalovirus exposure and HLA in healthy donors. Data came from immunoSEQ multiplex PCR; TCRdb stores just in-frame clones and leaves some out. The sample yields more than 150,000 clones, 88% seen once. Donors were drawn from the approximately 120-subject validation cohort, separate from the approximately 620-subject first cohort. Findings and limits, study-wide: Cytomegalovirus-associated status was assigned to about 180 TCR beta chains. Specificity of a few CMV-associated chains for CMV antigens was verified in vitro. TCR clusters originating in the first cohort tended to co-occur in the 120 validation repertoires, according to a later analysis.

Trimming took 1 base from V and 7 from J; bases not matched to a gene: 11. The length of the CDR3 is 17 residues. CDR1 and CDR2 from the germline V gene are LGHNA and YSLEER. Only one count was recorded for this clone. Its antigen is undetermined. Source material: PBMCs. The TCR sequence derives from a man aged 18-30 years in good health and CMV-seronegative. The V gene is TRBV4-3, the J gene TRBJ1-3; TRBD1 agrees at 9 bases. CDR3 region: CASSQAAGQGTGNTIYF. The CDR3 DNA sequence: TGCGCCAGCAGCCAAGCCGCGGGACAGGGAACGGGGAACACCATATATTTT.